A selection of T cell receptor beta chains follows, all from one sample in a study of graft-versus-host responses after intestinal transplantation. The method was immunoSEQ multiplex PCR; TCRdb's version includes in-frame clones alone and lacks a portion of them. The table has about 25,000 clones, 90% to 95% seen once. The sample in question was PBMCs, obtained roughly 29 days after intestinal transplant. The origin of the receptors is a human patient who received an intestinal transplant, so some T cells may come from the graft donor. The CDR3 runs from the conserved cysteine through the conserved F or W. The order of the fields is clone size, V gene, J gene, D gene, CDR3 protein, CDR3 DNA. The D gene is left open where the match is weak. Not all rows give a size; the values are once, few, many and, for expanded clones, a class.

.	TRBV15	TRBJ1-4	.	CATSPNEKLFF	TGTGCCACCAGCCCTAATGAAAAACTGTTTTTT
.	TRBV6-6	TRBJ2-2	.	CASSSTGDVIGELFF	TGTGCCAGCAGTTCAACAGGAGACGTAATCGGGGAGCTGTTTTTT
.	TRBV19	TRBJ2-7	.	CASSQGGRGHSYEQYF	TGTGCCAGTAGCCAGGGGGGCAGGGGACACTCCTACGAGCAGTACTTC
.	TRBV28	TRBJ2-7	.	CASSLPGTYEQYF	TGTGCCAGCAGTTTACCCGGAACCTACGAGCAGTACTTC
.	TRBV19	TRBJ2-7	.	CASSIEGHTYEQYF	TGTGCCAGTAGTATAGAGGGACATACCTACGAGCAGTACTTC
.	TRBV6-5	TRBJ2-1	.	CASSYSGADEQFF	TGTGCCAGCAGTTACTCCGGGGCGGATGAGCAGTTCTTC
.	TRBV4-1	TRBJ2-2	TRBD1	CASSSAGTGGGELFF	TGCGCCAGCAGTTCCGCCGGGACAGGGGGCGGGGAGCTGTTTTTT
.	TRBV6-5	TRBJ1-6	.	CASSYRRTAVSPLHF	TGTGCCAGCAGTTACAGGCGGACGGCCGTTTCACCCCTCCACTTT
.	TRBV29-1	TRBJ2-1	TRBD2	CSVEDRTSGRFEQFF	TGCAGCGTTGAAGATAGGACTAGCGGGAGGTTTGAGCAGTTCTTC
.	TRBV27	TRBJ2-7	TRBD1	CASSSFRDRAYEQYF	TGTGCCAGCAGTTCCTTCCGGGACAGAGCCTACGAGCAGTACTTC
.	TRBV5-1	TRBJ2-7	TRBD1	CASSSTGNSYEQYF	TGCGCCAGCAGCTCGACAGGGAACTCCTACGAGCAGTACTTC
.	TRBV19	TRBJ1-1	.	CASSMGGKTTEAFF	TGTGCCAGTAGTATGGGAGGCAAAACCACTGAAGCTTTCTTT
few	TRBV10-3	TRBJ2-1	TRBD2	CAISTSGRGEQFF	TGTGCCATCAGCACTAGCGGGAGGGGCGAGCAGTTCTTC
.	TRBV5-1	TRBJ1-1	.	CASTGGAGNTEAFF	TGCGCCAGCACGGGGGGCGCGGGGAACACTGAAGCTTTCTTT
.	TRBV9	TRBJ2-2	.	CASSARDSSPTGELFF	TGTGCCAGCAGCGCCCGGGACTCTTCGCCCACCGGGGAGCTGTTTTTT
.	TRBV6-1	TRBJ1-6	.	CASSGHDNSPLHF	TGTGCCAGCAGCGGACATGATAATTCACCCCTCCACTTT
.	TRBV19	TRBJ1-5	.	CASSTYHRAGQPQHF	TGTGCCAGTAGTACCTATCACAGGGCCGGTCAGCCCCAGCATTTT
.	TRBV9	TRBJ2-3	.	CASSVEGGTDTQYF	TGTGCCAGCAGCGTAGAAGGGGGTACAGATACGCAGTATTTT
.	TRBV30	TRBJ1-1	TRBD1	CAWSVSPDRPNTEAFF	TGTGCCTGGAGCGTGTCCCCGGACAGGCCTAACACTGAAGCTTTCTTT
.	TRBV6-1	TRBJ2-3	.	CASTSIAGTDTQYF	TGTGCCAGCACCTCGATAGCGGGCACAGATACGCAGTATTTT
.	TRBV11-2	TRBJ1-2	TRBD1	CASSFARDRGQYGYTF	TGTGCCAGCAGCTTCGCCCGGGACAGGGGACAATATGGCTACACCTTC
.	TRBV5-1	TRBJ2-7	.	CASSLDGAYEQYF	TGCGCCAGCAGCTTGGACGGGGCCTACGAGCAGTACTTC
.	TRBV11-2	TRBJ1-2	.	CASSLGSSINYGYTF	TGTGCCAGCAGCTTAGGATCCAGCATTAACTATGGCTACACCTTC
.	TRBV2	TRBJ2-3	TRBD2	CAGPSGGTDTQYF	TGTGCCGGCCCTAGCGGGGGGACAGATACGCAGTATTTT
.	TRBV7-6	TRBJ2-1	.	CASSLAPSVTYNEQFF	TGTGCCAGCAGCCTAGCCCCGAGTGTCACCTACAATGAGCAGTTCTTC
once	TRBV4-3	TRBJ2-1	.	CASSQVSYNEQFF	TGCGCCAGCAGCCAAGTCTCCTACAATGAGCAGTTCTTC